The rows below give T cell receptor beta chains drawn from one sample of a study of T cell responses to AZD1222 COVID-19 vaccine. Sequencing used immunoSEQ multiplex PCR; TCRdb keeps in-frame clones, though not all of them. Of about 220,000 clones listed, about 92% are singletons. Sequenced here: peripheral blood, sampled on day 0 of MenACWY control vaccination. These receptors were taken from an adult in good health. CDR3s include the opening cysteine and the closing phenylalanine or tryptophan. D genes are given only for firm matches. Clone size is shown for a subset of rows, as once, few, many or a class of expanded clone.

>NA|many|TRBJ2-7|TRBV7-9
CASSTGTFNEQYF
TGTGCCAGCAGCACCGGAACCTTTAACGAGCAGTACTTC
>TRBD1|NA|TRBJ1-2|TRBV7-2
CASSLPTGNYGYTF
TGTGCCAGCAGCTTGCCGACAGGGAACTATGGCTACACCTTC
>NA|NA|TRBJ1-6|TRBV12-3/TRBV12-4
CASSSRNSPLHF
TGTGCCAGCAGCTCCCGGAATTCACCCCTCCACTTT
>TRBD1|NA|TRBJ1-2|TRBV5-4
CASSSTGGAYGGYTF
TGTGCCAGCAGTTCCACAGGGGGCGCGTACGGCGGCTACACCTTC
>NA|NA|TRBJ1-1|TRBV5-1
CASSLDRDGNTEAFF
TGCGCCAGCAGCTTGGACCGGGATGGGAACACTGAAGCTTTCTTT
>NA|NA|TRBJ2-7|TRBV4-3
CASSQDPGRDEQYF
TGCGCCAGCAGCCAAGATCCGGGGCGGGACGAGCAGTACTTC
>NA|NA|TRBJ2-5|TRBV6-5
CASSTGYGSQETQYF
TGTGCCAGCAGCACAGGGTATGGGTCTCAAGAGACCCAGTACTTC
>TRBD1|NA|TRBJ2-5|TRBV5-1
CASGTTGGLGETQYF
TGCGCCAGCGGTACCACAGGGGGTCTAGGAGAGACCCAGTACTTC
>NA|NA|TRBJ2-7|TRBV4-2
CASSQVNRVYEQYF
TGTGCCAGCAGCCAAGTCAATAGGGTATACGAGCAGTACTTC
>NA|once|TRBJ2-2|TRBV13
CASSLLGGELFF
TGTGCCAGCAGCTTACTCGGCGGGGAGCTGTTTTTT
>NA|NA|TRBJ1-1|TRBV4-1
CASSQGGQRYTEAFF
TGCGCCAGCAGCCAAGGCGGACAGAGATACACTGAAGCTTTCTTT
>NA|NA|TRBJ1-1|TRBV9
CASSVGGGPNTEAFF
TGTGCCAGCAGCGTAGGAGGGGGACCGAACACTGAAGCTTTCTTT
>TRBD2|once|TRBJ2-5|TRBV6-2/TRBV6-3
CASSYSGLAGDLETQYF
TGTGCCAGCAGTTACTCGGGACTAGCGGGGGATTTAGAGACCCAGTACTTC
>TRBD1|NA|TRBJ1-1|TRBV3-1/TRBV3-2
CASSQDDRAEAFF
TGTGCCAGCAGCCAAGACGACAGGGCTGAAGCTTTCTTT
>NA|once|TRBJ1-5|TRBV4-2
CASSLGIQNNQPQHF
TGTGCCAGCAGCTTGGGGATTCAGAACAATCAGCCCCAGCATTTT
>TRBD1|NA|TRBJ2-1|TRBV30
CAWAGTGSDEQFF
TGTGCCTGGGCCGGGACAGGGAGCGATGAGCAGTTCTTC
>NA|NA|TRBJ1-5|TRBV6-5
CASSISGGNQPQHF
TGTGCCAGCAGTATTTCAGGGGGCAATCAGCCCCAGCATTTT
>TRBD1|NA|TRBJ1-2|TRBV19
CASSMGGQPLYGYTF
TGTGCCAGTAGTATGGGGGGACAGCCCCTTTATGGCTACACCTTC
>TRBD1|NA|TRBJ1-2|TRBV7-9
CASSLARGTGDGYTF
TGTGCCAGCAGCTTAGCGCGAGGGACAGGGGATGGCTACACCTTC
>NA|once|TRBJ2-7|TRBV13
CASSSPGAGEQYF
TGTGCCAGCAGCTCCCCGGGGGCGGGTGAGCAGTACTTC
>TRBD1|NA|TRBJ1-5|TRBV18
CASSPGQDYQPQHF
TGTGCCAGCTCACCGGGACAGGACTATCAGCCCCAGCATTTT
>TRBD2|NA|TRBJ2-1|TRBV2
CASRDVAGPNEQFF
TGTGCCAGCAGGGACGTAGCGGGGCCGAATGAGCAGTTCTTC
>NA|NA|TRBJ2-7|TRBV7-2
CASSPRGSGEQYF
TGTGCCAGCAGCCCGCGGGGCTCAGGCGAGCAGTACTTC
>TRBD2|once|TRBJ2-5|TRBV9
CASSEGTSGGETQYF
TGTGCCAGCAGCGAAGGGACTAGCGGGGGGGAGACCCAGTACTTC
>NA|NA|TRBJ1-5|TRBV30
CACRTGFDKPQHF
TGTGCCTGTCGAACAGGGTTCGACAAGCCCCAGCATTTT
>TRBD1|NA|TRBJ1-2|TRBV28
CASRDRVLLFNYGYTF
TGTGCCAGCAGGGACAGGGTCCTACTCTTTAACTATGGCTACACCTTC
>NA|NA|TRBJ1-6|TRBV5-5
CASSSPRGEIGNSPLHF
TGTGCCAGCAGCTCACCCCGCGGGGAAATTGGTAATTCACCCCTCCACTTT
>NA|NA|TRBJ1-6|TRBV3-1/TRBV3-2
CASSQDSNNSPLHF
TGTGCCAGCAGCCAAGACAGCAATAATTCACCCCTCCACTTT
>NA|NA|TRBJ2-7|TRBV6-1
CASSEKGSDRPYEQYF
TGTGCCAGCAGTGAGAAGGGGTCAGACAGACCCTACGAGCAGTACTTC
>NA|NA|TRBJ1-5|TRBV6-5
CASAGARNQPQHF
TGTGCCAGCGCAGGGGCTCGCAATCAGCCCCAGCATTTT
>NA|NA|TRBJ2-1|TRBV18
CASSPRWGAGNEQFF
TGTGCCAGCTCACCACGATGGGGGGCTGGGAATGAGCAGTTCTTC
>TRBD2|once|TRBJ2-3|TRBV30
CAWSLGLPGRTDTQYF
TGTGCCTGGAGTTTGGGACTACCTGGACGAACAGATACGCAGTATTTT
>TRBD1|NA|TRBJ1-6|TRBV3-1/TRBV3-2
CASSLGQGNSPLHF
TGTGCCAGCAGCCTTGGACAGGGGAATTCACCCCTCCACTTT
>NA|NA|TRBJ2-7|TRBV6-6
CASSYSGGRSSYEQYF
TGTGCCAGCAGTTACTCCGGGGGCAGGAGCTCCTACGAGCAGTACTTC
>TRBD1|NA|TRBJ1-3|TRBV19
CASSLRDRGFTGNTIYF
TGTGCCAGTAGCCTCCGGGACAGGGGGTTTACTGGAAACACCATATATTTT
>TRBD2|NA|TRBJ2-1|TRBV15
CATSRGGAGGLNNEQFF
TGTGCCACCAGCAGAGGAGGAGCGGGGGGGCTTAACAATGAGCAGTTCTTC
>TRBD1|few|TRBJ1-2|TRBV19
CASSRAGGIANYGYTF
TGTGCCAGTAGTAGGGCAGGGGGCATTGCTAACTATGGCTACACCTTC
>NA|NA|TRBJ2-7|TRBV5-6
CASSSPNSYEQYF
TGTGCCAGCAGCTCCCCGAACTCCTACGAGCAGTACTTC